These T cell receptor beta chains were read from a single sample in a study of blood T cell repertoires in COVID-19. Measured with immunoSEQ multiplex PCR; TCRdb has only the in-frame clones, and not every one. The profile shows 360,000 or so clones, about nine tenths of them singletons. The sequenced sample was PBMCs or T cells enriched from blood (not recorded which). The receptors shown here come from a woman between 25 and 40 years old who had been exposed to COVID-19. Both conserved end residues are part of each CDR3.

TRBJ2-3	TRBV1	CTSSWGEADTQYF
TRBJ1-2	TRBV9	CASSVGLGQGYGYTF
TRBJ1-1	TRBV7-6	CASSLKGGYTEAFF
TRBJ1-3	TRBV7-2	CASSPTGPSGNTIYF
TRBJ2-5	TRBV5-1	CASSLETAAVRYF
TRBJ2-7	TRBV11-3	CASTQREGTYEQYF
TRBJ1-1	TRBV10-3	CAISNSTVRREAFF
TRBJ1-1	TRBV29-1	CSGAGPNTEAFF
TRBJ2-1	TRBV29-1	CSGTSGRGEQFF
TRBJ2-5	TRBV4-1	CASSQEGGRAGLETQYF
TRBJ1-1	TRBV7-8	CASSLTGGQSQAFF
TRBJ2-5	TRBV7-9	CASSDTSRKETQYF
TRBJ1-6	TRBV3-1/TRBV3-2	CASSRTGSSNSPLHF
TRBJ1-3	TRBV4-2	CASSQDLEKTIYF
TRBJ1-4	TRBV5-8	CASKKRDRGLPNEKLFF
TRBJ1-3	TRBV14	CASSQELVGNTIYF
TRBJ2-3	TRBV6-6	CASSYRGQDPYF
TRBJ1-4	TRBV11-2	CASSLPGDEKLFF
TRBJ2-3	TRBV19	CASSVGQGAQYF
TRBJ2-3	TRBV21-1	CASSKAPHPRLAVHYTQYF
TRBJ2-5	TRBV29-1	CSGGRQETQYF
TRBJ2-7	TRBV29-1	CSVDGVKREGSYEQYF
TRBJ1-1	TRBV10-1	CASSEYRGGEAFF